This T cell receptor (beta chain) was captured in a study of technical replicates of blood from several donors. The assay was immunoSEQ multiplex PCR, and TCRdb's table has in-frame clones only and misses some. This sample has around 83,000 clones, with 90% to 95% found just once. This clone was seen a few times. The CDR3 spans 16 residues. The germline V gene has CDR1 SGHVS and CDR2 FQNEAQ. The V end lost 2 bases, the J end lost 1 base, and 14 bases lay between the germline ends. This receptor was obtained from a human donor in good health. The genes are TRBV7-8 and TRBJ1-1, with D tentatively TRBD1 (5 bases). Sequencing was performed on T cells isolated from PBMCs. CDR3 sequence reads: CASSLRQGRTNTEAFF. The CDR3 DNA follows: TGTGCCAGCAGCTTACGCCAGGGCAGAACGAACACTGAAGCTTTCTTT. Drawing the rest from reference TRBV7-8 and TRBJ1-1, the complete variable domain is GAGVSQSPRYKVAKRGQDVALRCDPISGHVSLFWYQQALGQGPEFLTYFQNEAQLDKSGLPSDRFFAERPEGSVSTLKIQRTQQEDSAVYLCASSLRQGRTNTEAFFGQGTRLTVV.